Included here is one T cell receptor beta chain sequence, with context. What it binds is not known. These data come from a study of early T cells in non-severe SARS-CoV-2 infection. Study details: Bulk RNA isolated from unsorted whole blood underwent sequencing; chains were not paired.

Study results and limitations: Anti-spike CD8 responses were favored in VDJdb matching, and private and CD4 specificities were missed.

The TCR library protocol attached unique molecular identifiers to the individual cDNA molecules. TCRdb re-analysed the 5' RACE reads in MiXCR, keeping a single row per CDR3 protein. Found here are 100,000 to 150,000 distinct CDR3 sequences, 14% to 15% of them singletons; the top ten hold around a fifth. The trim removed 3 bases at V and 2 bases at J, leaving 7 bases unmatched. Per germline, CDR1 SGHRS and CDR2 YFSETQ. This CDR3 spans 17 amino acids. Sample: whole blood. The TCR originated in an adult who was a healthcare worker with PCR-confirmed SARS-CoV-2 infection or an uninfected control (not recorded which). V is TRBV5-1 and J is TRBJ2-3; 12 bases are a match to TRBD2. The CDR3 loop is CASSSMTSGGPTDTQYF. The CDR3 coding sequence is TGCGCCAGCAGCTCAATGACTAGCGGGGGACCCACAGATACGCAGTATTTT.